Sequencing of this T cell receptor beta chain was carried out in a study of blood T cell repertoires in COVID-19. Whole-study context: The study drew acute and convalescent COVID-19 samples from the United States, Italy and Spain. Nucleic acid was either cDNA or gDNA, and it came from T cells, B-cell-depleted T cells, or PBMCs.

Measured with immunoSEQ multiplex PCR; TCRdb has only the in-frame clones, and not every one. The sample gives 250,000 to 400,000 clones, around 90% of which show up once; around 4.8% is in the top ten. Participants were aged 18 to 89 years from roughly 26 US areas. The junction had 3 bases not matched to a gene; V was cut back by 2 bases and J by 1 base. The CDR3 loop spans 15 amino acids. Germline lookup yields CDR1 SGHTA and CDR2 FQGTGA. Sequenced material: PBMCs or T cells enriched from blood (not recorded which). This chain joins TRBV7-3 and TRBJ2-3; 7 bases align to TRBD2. The TCR sequence derives from a man between 60 and 75 years old who had recovered from COVID-19. The CDR3 sequence: CASSLGGGRTDTQYF. The CDR3, as DNA: TGTGCCAGCAGCTTAGGCGGGGGACGCACAGATACGCAGTATTTT.